This TCR beta chain was identified in a study of T-cell reconstitution after alpha-beta-depleted transplantation in children. Whole-study findings and limits: In patients about two months after transplant, alpha-beta T cells reportedly arose from several hundred expanded graft clones.

Molecular barcoding with unique molecular identifiers was used for the TCRbeta library. TCRdb recomputed calls from the PCR reads with MiXCR, one row per CDR3 protein. The data hold roughly 420,000 distinct CDR3 sequences, with roughly 17% observed a single time. This CDR3 has 13 residues. CDR1 is DFQATT and CDR2 is SNEGSKA in the germline V gene (reference sequence). V dropped 3 bases and J dropped 3; count of bases not matched to a gene: 3. Points on this clonotype: What it binds is unknown.

The starting material was PBMCs, mostly from graft donor cells, obtained 360 days after TCRalphabeta/CD19-depleted stem cell transplant. This sequence was found in a boy less than two years old who had a stem cell transplant for Wiskott-Aldrich syndrome, so the T cells may come from the graft donor. This chain joins TRBV20-1 and TRBJ2-7, with 9 bases matching TRBD2. The CDR3 bases are TGCAGTGCTAGTATGCGGGAGGGCTACGAGCAGTACTTC. Amino acid sequence: CSASMREGYEQYF.